This T cell receptor (beta chain) is drawn from a study of regulatory T cells in long-lasting Graves disease. Study observations and caveats: Favoring TRBV28, TRBJ1-2 and TRBJ2-5 was a feature seen in persistent disease.

Assembly of TCR beta libraries relied on iRepertoire HTBI primers together with Arm-PCR of CDR3 regions. MiXCR, applied by TCRdb to the multiplex PCR reads, yields one record per CDR3 protein. This table holds a few hundred thousand distinct CDR3 sequences, around 11% found once. The CDR3 runs to 11 residues. V dropped 4 bases and J dropped 4 bases, with 5 bases sitting between them. Germline V gene sequence: CDR1 SGDLS, CDR2 YYNGEE. The sample holds many counts of this clonotype. Antigen unknown. As for time point: newly diagnosed GD, antithyroid drugs for less than 3 months. The TCR library used RNA extracted from PBMCs. The same data also contributed to another study, on T cells in Graves' hyperthyroidism and ophthalmopathy. From that study: Used for diagnoses were clinical symptoms, serum thyroxine and TRAb, thyroid ultrasound and orbital computed tomography. Most expanded thyroid clonotypes above 0.001 recurred in blood.

This TCR was sampled from a young woman with Graves disease. Material: peripheral blood mononuclear cells (PBMCs), obtained at new diagnosis, from a patient treated with antithyroid drugs. V and J are TRBV9 and TRBJ2-5, with no clear D. In DNA, the CDR3 is TGTGCCAGCAGCACCTCAGAGACCCAGTACTTC. It specifies CASSTSETQYF.